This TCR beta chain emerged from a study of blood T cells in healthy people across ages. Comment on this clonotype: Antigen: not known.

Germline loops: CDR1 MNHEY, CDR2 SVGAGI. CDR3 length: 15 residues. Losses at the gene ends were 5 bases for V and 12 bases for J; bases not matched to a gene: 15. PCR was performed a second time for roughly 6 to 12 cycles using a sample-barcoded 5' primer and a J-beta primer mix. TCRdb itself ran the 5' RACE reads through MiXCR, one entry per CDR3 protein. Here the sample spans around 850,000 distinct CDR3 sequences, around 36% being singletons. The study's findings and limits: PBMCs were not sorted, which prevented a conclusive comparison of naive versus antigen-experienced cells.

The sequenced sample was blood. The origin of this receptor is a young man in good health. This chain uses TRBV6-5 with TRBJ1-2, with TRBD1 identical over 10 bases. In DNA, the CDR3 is TGTGCCAGCAGTCCGGGACAGGGGCCCCAAAGCGGCCACACCTTC. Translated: CASSPGQGPQSGHTF.